A single sample is the source of the 30 T cell receptor beta chains below, sequenced in a study of CD8+ T cells in alopecia areata. A sort of pooled cutaneous lymph node cells used CD4, CD8alpha, NKG2D, NKG2ACE and other stains. Investigators isolated RNA and reverse transcribed it into cDNA to act as the sequencing template. Only in-frame clones appear in the TCRdb table, and some are missing; sequencing was by immunoSEQ multiplex PCR. The sample gives 250,000 or so clones, none seen only once, and the top ten clones hold roughly 1.2%. Sequencing was performed on CD4+ T cells sorted from a lymph node. The receptors come from a C3H/HeJ mouse with alopecia areata. As its MHC haplotype, the strain has H2-k.

Notes on this clone: Genes and germline are mouse. The read ends 4 residues before the CDR3 terminus; that terminus is restored from the germline J gene. Other DNA sequences from this sample encode an identical CDR3 as well. V gene TRBV1 combines with J gene TRBJ2-5, with 7 bases aligning to TRBD1. The CDR3 totals 13 residues. Germline loops: CDR1 NSQYPW, CDR2 LRSPGD (reference sequence). CDR3 DNA, as far as it was read: TGCACCTGCAGTGCGACAGGGAAAGAC. This translates into CTCSATGKD. The entire CDR3 is CTCSATGKDTQYF.

Note on this clone: The listed genes are named as in mouse. Other DNA sequences in this sample translate to the same CDR3. CDR3 DNA (partial): TGTGCCAGCAGTATGAGTGGGTCTAGTGCAGAA. Translation: CASSMSGSSAE. The full CDR3 is CASSMSGSSAETLYF. The rearrangement links TRBV19 to TRBJ2-3; D is uncertain. The read comes to an end 4 residues before the CDR3 does, leaving the germline J gene to fill in the end. The V gene's germline CDR1 is FNHDT and CDR2 SITEND (reference sequence). The CDR3 length is 15 residues. V was pared by 2 bases and J by 0 bases, with 10 bases between.

In regard to this clone: Gene names are mouse gene names. The CDR3 is cut off 4 residues early in the read; its end comes from the germline J gene. The V gene is TRBV5, the J gene TRBJ2-1; 7 bases are shared with TRBD2. The V gene's germline CDR1 is LGHNA and CDR2 YNLKQL (reference sequence). Trimming cost V 2 bases and J 2 bases; bases outside gene matches: 3. This CDR3 has 15 amino acids. CDR3 DNA, as far as it was read: TGTGCCAGCAGCCAAAACTGGGGTGACTATGCT. Translating it yields CASSQNWGDYA. The full CDR3 sequence reads CASSQNWGDYAEQFF.

This clone has more than one count but fewer than ten. Genes here carry mouse names. The read finishes 4 residues shy of the CDR3 end, and the germline J gene is used to complete it. This chain links TRBV5 with TRBJ2-7, with D perhaps matching TRBD1 or TRBD2 (5 bases each). Germline V gene lookup returns CDR1 LGHNA and CDR2 YNLKQL (reference sequence). CDR3 size: 15 residues. The CDR3 bases that were read are TGTGCCAGCAGCCAAGACTGGAGGGGCGCTTAT. Translated: CASSQDWRGAY. The whole CDR3 protein is CASSQDWRGAYEQYF.

Concerning this clone itself: Mouse gene names apply. The CDR3 end falls 4 residues outside the read, so it is completed with the germline J gene. Other DNA sequences in this specimen translate into the identical CDR3. The rearrangement links TRBV13-1 to TRBJ2-1; 9 positions agree with TRBD2. Germline trimming cut 3 bases from V and 4 bases from J; bases unmatched to any gene: 2. Per the germline V gene, CDR1 is NSHNY and CDR2 is SYGAGN. CDR3 size: 14 residues. The CDR3 DNA, read in part, is TGTGCCAGCAGTGTCGACTGGGGGTATGCT. It is translated as CASSVDWGYA. The CDR3, in full, reads CASSVDWGYAEQFF.

Worth noting for this clone: Gene names are mouse gene names. The read terminates 4 residues ahead of where the CDR3 ends, so the germline J gene completes it. J is TRBJ2-1 and V is TRBV1, with D perhaps TRBD1 or TRBD2 (5 bases each). V was trimmed by 1 base and J by 3 bases, leaving 10 bases between them. The CDR3 contains 15 residues. Germline V CDR1 and CDR2: NSQYPW, LRSPGD (reference sequence). The CDR3 DNA, read in part, is TGCACCTGCAGTGCAGGGGGCACCCCCTATGCT. Amino acids: CTCSAGGTPYA. The full CDR3 sequence reads CTCSAGGTPYAEQFF.

This clone has only a few counts. The listed genes are named as in mouse. From the germline J gene comes the end of the CDR3, since the read stops 4 residues before it. This chain joins TRBV1 and TRBJ2-3; 7 positions agree with TRBD2. V was clipped by 0 bases and J by 0 bases; unmatched bases: 3. CDR3 size: 16 residues. The V gene's germline CDR1 is NSQYPW and CDR2 LRSPGD (reference sequence). The sequenced part of the CDR3 DNA is TGCACCTGCAGTGCAGAGGCTGGGGGAAGTGCAGAA. It specifies CTCSAEAGGSAE. The entire CDR3 is CTCSAEAGGSAETLYF.

Many counts were recorded for this clone. Gene names refer to mouse genes. The read falls 4 residues short of the CDR3 end, and the missing part is taken from the germline J gene. Within the sample, other DNA sequences also encode this same CDR3. The chain couples TRBV1 to TRBJ2-5; the D is unclear. CDR1 NSQYPW and CDR2 LRSPGD come from the germline V gene (reference sequence). This CDR3 spans 13 amino acids. The sequenced part of the CDR3 DNA is TGCACCTGCAGTGCAGATCGCAGGGAC. Amino acid sequence: CTCSADRRD. In full, the CDR3 reads CTCSADRRDTQYF.

Details on this clone: Each gene name is a mouse one. The observed sequence ends 4 residues before the CDR3 terminus, with the missing tail filled in from the germline J gene. Other DNA sequences in the same sample also yield this CDR3. The chain uses TRBV17 and TRBJ2-5; 9 bases map to TRBD2. CDR3 length: 13 amino acids. Per germline, CDR1 MNHDT and CDR2 YYDKIL. CDR3 sequence: CASSRLGEDTQYF. Partial CDR3 DNA: TGTGCTAGCAGTCGACTGGGGGAAGAC.

Comments on this clone: The listed genes are named as in mouse. The DNA ends 4 residues before the CDR3 does, and the rest of the CDR3 is filled in from the germline J gene. The chain carries TRBV13-3 and TRBJ2-7; TRBD2 is a possible D gene (6 bases). The V end lost 2 bases, the J end lost 1 base, and 10 bases lay between the germline ends. This CDR3 has 14 residues. In germline, CDR1 is NNHDY, CDR2 SYVADS. CDR3 bases read: TGTGCCAGCAGTGACCTGGGGACGTCCTAT. Its protein is CASSDLGTSY. The CDR3 in full is CASSDLGTSYEQYF.

This clone was seen more than once but under ten times. Germline and genes here are mouse. Read coverage stops 4 residues before the CDR3 terminus; the germline J gene supplies the remainder. The same CDR3 also results from other DNA sequences found in this sample. J is TRBJ2-1 and V is TRBV31; no clear D. CDR3 length: 11 amino acids. V was trimmed by 0 bases and J by 6 bases, leaving 3 bases between them. The germline V gene has CDR1 GKSSPN and CDR2 SITVG. CDR3 in amino acids: CAWSLGAEQFF. The sequenced CDR3 bases are TGTGCCTGGAGTCTGGGTGCT.

A word on this clone: Gene and germline names: mouse. Read sequence stops 4 residues before the CDR3 end, and the germline J gene provides the missing end. This chain links TRBV1 with TRBJ2-7; possibly TRBD1 for D (6 bases). The V and J ends lost 8 bases and 3 bases respectively, with 11 bases between them. This CDR3 region has 12 residues. The germline CDR1 and CDR2 sequences are NSQYPW and LRSPGD (reference sequence). CDR3: CTCAPTGYEQYF. The CDR3 DNA, read in part, is TGCACCTGCGCCCCGACAGGCTAT.

This clone was found a few times. Gene names are the mouse ones. With the read ending 4 residues before the CDR3 end, the germline J gene is used to fill in that end. This chain joins TRBV5 and TRBJ2-2, with TRBD2 identical over 10 bases. This CDR3 contains 16 residues. Germline V CDR1 and CDR2: LGHNA, YNLKQL (reference sequence). V was pared by 2 bases and J by 4 bases, with 4 bases of the junction left unmatched. Incomplete CDR3 DNA: TGTGCCAGCAGCCAACGACTGGGGGGATCCACCGGG. Its protein is CASSQRLGGSTG. The complete CDR3 sequence is CASSQRLGGSTGQLYF.

As for this clone: Gene names are the mouse ones. The read finishes 4 residues shy of the CDR3 end, and the germline J gene is used to complete it. The V call is TRBV5, the J call TRBJ2-2; 8 bases line up with TRBD1. Trimming removed 6 bases from V and 2 bases from J; junction bases left unmatched: 2. The CDR3 runs 14 residues. Looked up from germline, CDR1 is LGHNA and CDR2 is YNLKQL (reference sequence). This CDR3 is CASRTGGNTGQLYF. The sequenced part of the CDR3 DNA is TGTGCCAGCAGAACAGGGGGGAACACCGGG.

A remark on this clone: Gene names and germline match the mouse. The DNA ends 4 residues before the CDR3 does, and the rest of the CDR3 is filled in from the germline J gene. This specimen includes other DNA sequences encoding the same CDR3. The chain uses TRBV13-1 and TRBJ2-2; 12 positions match TRBD2. Germline V CDR1 and CDR2: NSHNY, SYGAGN. The CDR3 sequence is 14 residues long. V gave up 6 bases and J gave up 5 bases; unmatched junction bases: 2. CDR3 DNA, as far as it was read: TGTGCCAGCACAGGGACTGGGGGGACCGGG. This sequence encodes CASTGTGGTG. The CDR3 in its entirety is CASTGTGGTGQLYF.

This clone was counted a few times. Gene names and germline refer to mouse. The CDR3 extends 4 residues past the end of the read, so its final part is completed from the germline J gene. The chain carries TRBV1 and TRBJ2-7; TRBD1 agrees at 8 bases. This CDR3 contains 16 residues. The germline V gene encodes CDR1 NSQYPW and CDR2 LRSPGD (reference sequence). The CDR3 sequence: CTCSADRRQGSNEQYF. CDR3 DNA, as far as it was read: TGCACCTGCAGTGCAGATAGGAGACAGGGGAGTAAT.

On this clone: The gene symbols are mouse symbols. The CDR3 bases that were read are TGTGCCAGCAGACTGGGGGGGGCTAGTGCAGAA. Residues: CASRLGGASAE. The complete CDR3 protein is CASRLGGASAETLYF. The V and J genes are TRBV19 and TRBJ2-3, with 10 nucleotides matching TRBD2. The CDR3 goes on 4 residues after the read ends, and that part is filled in from the germline J gene. V shed 5 bases, J shed 0 bases, and the junction held 3 bases outside the gene matches. The CDR3 length is 15 residues. Germline lookup yields CDR1 FNHDT and CDR2 SITEND (reference sequence).

This clone turned up a few times. Gene names denote mouse genes. The read gets to within 4 residues of the CDR3 end, and the germline J gene fills in the rest. The sample carries other DNA sequences with the same CDR3. V usage is TRBV1 and J usage is TRBJ1-2; no definite D call. This CDR3 has 15 residues. Per the germline V gene, CDR1 is NSQYPW and CDR2 is LRSPGD (reference sequence). The V end was cut by 0 bases, the J end by 1 base, with 9 bases between. The CDR3 DNA, read in part, is TGCACCTGCAGTGCAGATCCAGGAGGAAACTCC. Amino acids: CTCSADPGGNS. The CDR3 in full is CTCSADPGGNSDYTF.

This clone was seen more than once but under ten times. Gene and germline names: mouse. The read ends 4 residues before the CDR3 terminus; that terminus is restored from the germline J gene. The chain couples TRBV19 to TRBJ1-1, with no clear D. The CDR3 has 11 amino acids. Germline values: CDR1 FNHDT, CDR2 SITEND (reference sequence). Trimming cost V 6 bases and J 2 bases, with 5 bases left between them. The CDR3 spells CASTPNTEVFF. CDR3 DNA (partial): TGTGCCAGCACCCCTAACACA.

This clone was recorded a few times. These gene names are mouse names. The read finishes 4 residues shy of the CDR3 end, and the germline J gene is used to complete it. The chain carries TRBV13-1 and TRBJ2-1; 8 positions agree with TRBD2. The germline V gene has CDR1 NSHNY and CDR2 SYGAGN. Unmatched junction bases numbered 5, after V lost 2 bases and J lost 4 bases. The CDR3 is 15 amino acids. The part of the CDR3 DNA that was read is TGTGCCAGCAGTGACCGGGGGGGGCAGTATGCT. Translated, it gives CASSDRGGQYA. The full CDR3 sequence reads CASSDRGGQYAEQFF.

This clone was detected only a few times. Genes and germline come from the mouse. The read stops 4 residues short of the end of the CDR3; the missing end is completed from the germline J gene. This rearrangement joins TRBV1 to TRBJ2-7; the match to TRBD2 covers 12 bases. CDR3 length: 15 amino acids. Germline V gene data show CDR1 as NSQYPW and CDR2 as LRSPGD (reference sequence). CDR3 residues: CTCSVRDWGDDEQYF. CDR3 bases read: TGCACCTGCAGTGTCCGGGACTGGGGGGATGAT.

Points on this clone: Mouse names are used for the genes. Coverage ceases 4 residues before the CDR3 finishes, and the germline J gene fills in the end. This rearrangement joins TRBV13-1 to TRBJ2-2, with TRBD1 as a possible D gene (5 bases). Germline CDR1 reads NSHNY; CDR2 reads SYGAGN. The CDR3 sequence is 13 residues long. Deletions cut 4 bases from V and 3 bases from J, with 7 bases between. CDR3 amino acids: CASSLGDTGQLYF. The sequenced CDR3 bases are TGTGCCAGCAGTTTAGGGGACACCGGG.

This clone was found a few times. Mouse names are used for the genes. The read ends 4 residues before the CDR3 terminus; that terminus is restored from the germline J gene. This chain joins TRBV13-3 and TRBJ2-1, with 7 nucleotides matching TRBD2. Germline values: CDR1 NNHDY, CDR2 SYVADS. The ends lost 5 bases at V and 3 bases at J; junction bases unmatched: 2. This CDR3 has 13 amino acids. The DNA read from the CDR3 is TGTGCCAGCAGGGTGGGGGGCTATGCT. Translated, it gives CASRVGGYA. The entire CDR3 protein reads CASRVGGYAEQFF.

This clone was found a few times. The listed genes are named as in mouse. The CDR3 is cut off 3 residues early in the read; its end comes from the germline J gene. This sample includes further DNA sequences coding for the same CDR3. V usage is TRBV19 and J usage is TRBJ1-6, with 8 bases identical to TRBD1. TRBJ1-6 belongs to the ORF category, with a function that is uncertain. The ends lost 5 bases at V and 4 bases at J; junction bases unmatched: 5. The CDR3 loop spans 15 amino acids. The germline gives CDR1 FNHDT, CDR2 SITEND (reference sequence). CDR3 bases read: TGTGCCAGCAGGCCCGACAGGGGTTATAATTCGCCC. Its translation is CASRPDRGYNSP. The full CDR3 is CASRPDRGYNSPLYF.

This clone was seen a handful of times. Gene names and germline refer to mouse. The CDR3 is CASSENWGDYAEQFF. Partial CDR3 DNA: TGTGCCAGCAGTGAGAACTGGGGGGACTATGCT. The chain combines TRBV13-1 with TRBJ2-1, with 9 bases matching TRBD2. Read coverage stops 4 residues before the CDR3 terminus; the germline J gene supplies the remainder. This CDR3 comprises 15 residues. V was clipped by 2 bases and J by 2 bases; unmatched bases: 2. Germline lookup yields CDR1 NSHNY and CDR2 SYGAGN.

As to this clone: The gene names given are mouse names. The read comes to an end 4 residues before the CDR3 does, leaving the germline J gene to fill in the end. The chain employs TRBV13-2 and TRBJ1-2; a weak D match, TRBD1 (6 bases). CDR1 and CDR2 from the germline V gene are NNHNN and SYGAGS (reference sequence). This CDR3 has 14 residues. Trimming took 4 bases from V and 0 from J, leaving 10 bases between them. CDR3 bases read: TGTGCCAGCGGTTACAGGGAAGCAAACTCC. Its translation: CASGYREANS. The whole CDR3 region reads CASGYREANSDYTF.

Note on this clone: One end of the junction fails to match germline, which may point to a read error. Each gene name is a mouse one. The missing CDR3 end, 4 residues past where the read stops, is filled in from the germline J gene. The V gene is TRBV17, the J gene TRBJ1-2; tentative D call: TRBD1 (6 bases). This CDR3 contains 14 residues. The germline gives CDR1 MNHDT, CDR2 YYDKIL. CDR3: CAGSRDSGDSDYTF. The DNA read from the CDR3 is TGTGCTGGCAGTAGAGATTCAGGGGACTCC. Full variable domain (outside the CDR3, taken from reference TRBV17 and TRBJ1-2): DTTVKQNPRYKLARVGKPVNLICSQTMNHDTMYWYQKKPNQAPKLLLFYYDKILNREADTFEKFQSSRPNNSFCSLYIGSAGLEYSAMYLCAGSRDSGDSDYTFGSGTRLLVI.

This clone was counted a few times. The gene symbols are mouse symbols. Coverage ceases 4 residues before the CDR3 finishes, and the germline J gene fills in the end. The same CDR3 also results from other DNA sequences found in this sample. V is TRBV13-3 and J is TRBJ1-2; possible D gene TRBD1, 6 bases. In germline, CDR1 is NNHDY, CDR2 SYVADS. With 5 bases removed from V and 1 base from J, the gap between germline ends came to 9 bases. The CDR3 loop spans 13 amino acids. The chain's CDR3 is CASSRDKNSDYTF. Partial CDR3 DNA: TGTGCCAGCAGCCGGGACAAAAACTCC.

Concerning this clone: Gene names are the mouse ones. The DNA ends 4 residues before the CDR3 does, and the rest of the CDR3 is filled in from the germline J gene. This CDR3 is also generated by other DNA sequences in the sample. The chain is built from TRBV19 and TRBJ2-1, with 7 bases identical to TRBD2. Germline CDR1 and CDR2: FNHDT and SITEND (reference sequence). Trimming cost V 0 bases and J 1 base; bases outside gene matches: 1. The CDR3 is made up of 15 amino acids. The CDR3 DNA, read in part, is TGTGCCAGCAGTATAGTCTGGGGGAACTATGCT. Translating it yields CASSIVWGNYA. The full CDR3 reads CASSIVWGNYAEQFF.

Turning to this clone: The germline and genes are mouse ones. The read ends 4 residues before the CDR3 terminus; that terminus is restored from the germline J gene. The V gene is TRBV1, the J gene TRBJ1-1; 8 bases align to TRBD1. The CDR3 runs to 17 residues. Germline loops: CDR1 NSQYPW, CDR2 LRSPGD (reference sequence). J gave up 0 bases and V 0 bases, and 6 bases lay outside the gene matches. CDR3 residues: CTCSADRTGGANTEVFF. The sequenced CDR3 bases are TGCACCTGCAGTGCAGATCGAACAGGGGGTGCAAACACA. The variable domain in full, with the rest retrieved from reference TRBV1 and TRBJ1-1, is VTLLEQNPRWRLVPRGQAVNLRCILKNSQYPWMSWYQQDLQKQLQWLFTLRSPGDKEVKSLPGADYLATRVTDTELRLQVANMSQGRTLYCTCSADRTGGANTEVFFGKGTRLTVV.